What follows are 2 T cell receptor beta chains derived from one specimen sequenced in a study of shared clonotypes between healthy human individuals (TCRdb year 2020). Preparation of the library involved the immunoSEQ multiplex PCR assay. TCRdb holds this immuneACCESS table with in-frame rearrangements only. Some clones are missing; in checked studies, unresolved V genes explain under half, and the rest has no known cause. The sample table contains roughly 1,500,000 clones; only one count was recorded for roughly 98.5% of them. The ten largest clones add up to around 0.38% of the sample. The sample comprised naive CD4+ T cells sorted from blood. The sample's cell subset or site, from its label and the paper: CD45RA+ positively selected. These receptors were obtained from a man aged 30-40 years in good health.

V gene TRBV19 combines with J gene TRBJ1-2; D gene unclear. Germline V gives CDR1 LNHDA, CDR2 SQIVND (reference sequence). With 6 bases removed from V and 0 bases from J, the gap between germline ends came to 17 bases. This CDR3 spans 16 amino acids. The CDR3 DNA reads as TGTGCCAGTAGAGGTACGAACAGCAAAGCTAACTATGGCTACACCTTC. This translates into CASRGTNSKANYGYTF.

The V gene is TRBV7-9, the J gene TRBJ2-1, with D maybe TRBD1 (5 bases). This CDR3 comprises 15 residues. CDR1 SEHNR and CDR2 FQNEAQ come from the germline V gene (reference sequence). V lost 8 bases and J 4 bases, leaving 18 bases between the germline ends. The CDR3 sequence: CASFDLGREYNEQFF. In DNA form, the CDR3 reads TGTGCCAGCTTTGACCTCGGCAGGGAATACAATGAGCAGTTCTTC.